This T cell receptor beta chain was sequenced for a study of T cell responses to AZD1222 COVID-19 vaccine. Study information: Investigators merged groups given second doses at roughly 4 or roughly 12 weeks.

CDR3 length: 14 residues. The V gene's germline CDR1 is SGHRS and CDR2 YFSETQ. Deletions cut 4 bases from V and 4 bases from J, with 14 bases between. Findings and limits, study-wide: Clonal diversity was possibly underestimated; the donors were predominantly white British and more often female. Dominant at 160-218 and 743-854, vaccine-associated CD4 TCRs also spanned spike. Only after the peak T cell response were repertoires sampled.

This clone was found once. Its specificity is unknown. Clones were read by immunoSEQ multiplex PCR, and TCRdb kept only the in-frame ones, dropping some. The sample shows approximately 160,000 clones, roughly 87% of them seen only once. Sequencing used peripheral blood, obtained on day 0 of AZD1222 vaccination. The chain employs TRBV5-1 and TRBJ2-5; D perhaps matches TRBD1 (5 bases). This TCR was sampled from an adult in good health. CDR3: CASSPRAQGETQYF. The CDR3 nucleotides read TGCGCCAGCAGCCCCCGTGCTCAGGGAGAGACCCAGTACTTC.